This is a list of T cell receptor beta chains from one sample in a study of graft-versus-host responses after intestinal transplantation. The repertoire was sequenced with immunoSEQ multiplex PCR; TCRdb's copy has only in-frame clones and lacks some. The sample yields 99,000 or so clones, roughly 83% seen once. Here the sequenced sample was PBMCs, taken 255 days after intestinal transplant. The receptor source for this set is a human patient who received an intestinal transplant, so some T cells may come from the graft donor. CDR3s include the opening cysteine and the closing phenylalanine or tryptophan. D genes are given only for firm matches. A row's size may be missing; if present it is once, few, many or a size class.

CDR3 length: 13
J gene: TRBJ1-4
clone size: few
D gene: .
V gene: TRBV5-4
CDR3 protein: CASSLYGGEKLFF
CDR3 DNA: TGTGCCAGCAGCTTGTACGGTGGTGAAAAACTGTTTTTT

CDR3 length: 15
J gene: TRBJ1-2
clone size: .
D gene: TRBD1
V gene: TRBV9
CDR3 protein: CASSGDRGPNYGYTF
CDR3 DNA: TGTGCCAGCAGCGGGGACAGGGGGCCGAACTATGGCTACACCTTC

CDR3 length: 14
J gene: TRBJ2-1
clone size: .
D gene: .
V gene: TRBV30
CDR3 protein: CAWSQGGGYNEQFF
CDR3 DNA: TGTGCCTGGTCCCAGGGGGGAGGTTACAATGAGCAGTTCTTC

CDR3 length: 16
J gene: TRBJ2-5
clone size: once
D gene: .
V gene: TRBV5-1
CDR3 protein: CASSLDSRGPQETQYF
CDR3 DNA: TGCGCCAGCAGCTTGGACAGCCGTGGCCCGCAAGAGACCCAGTACTTC

CDR3 length: 17
J gene: TRBJ2-3
clone size: .
D gene: TRBD2
V gene: TRBV2
CDR3 protein: CASSVTGGPNPTDTQYF
CDR3 DNA: TGTGCCAGCAGTGTTACGGGAGGGCCAAACCCCACAGATACGCAGTATTTT

CDR3 length: 15
J gene: TRBJ2-1
clone size: once
D gene: TRBD2
V gene: TRBV7-9
CDR3 protein: CASSLGLAGSGEQFF
CDR3 DNA: TGTGCCAGCAGCTTGGGACTAGCGGGGTCTGGTGAGCAGTTCTTC

CDR3 length: 14
J gene: TRBJ2-1
clone size: few
D gene: TRBD2
V gene: TRBV2
CDR3 protein: CASSGLAGDLGQFF
CDR3 DNA: TGTGCCAGCAGTGGGCTAGCGGGAGACTTGGGGCAGTTCTTC

CDR3 length: 15
J gene: TRBJ1-1
clone size: .
D gene: TRBD1
V gene: TRBV4-1
CDR3 protein: CASSQVDRVNTEAFF
CDR3 DNA: TGCGCCAGCAGCCAAGTAGACAGGGTGAACACTGAAGCTTTCTTT

CDR3 length: 17
J gene: TRBJ2-3
clone size: .
D gene: .
V gene: TRBV4-1
CDR3 protein: CASSHSTRRELGDTQYF
CDR3 DNA: TGCGCCAGCAGCCATTCTACCCGACGGGAGTTGGGAGATACGCAGTATTTT

CDR3 length: 16
J gene: TRBJ2-5
clone size: .
D gene: TRBD2
V gene: TRBV18
CDR3 protein: CASSPFSGGQQETQYF
CDR3 DNA: TGTGCCAGCTCTCCGTTTAGCGGGGGGCAACAAGAGACCCAGTACTTC

CDR3 length: 14
J gene: TRBJ2-7
clone size: .
D gene: .
V gene: TRBV2
CDR3 protein: CASSAGRGESEQYF
CDR3 DNA: TGTGCCAGCAGTGCAGGCAGGGGTGAATCCGAGCAGTACTTC

CDR3 length: 14
J gene: TRBJ1-5
clone size: once
D gene: .
V gene: TRBV7-3
CDR3 protein: CASSYGFSNQPQHF
CDR3 DNA: TGTGCCAGCAGCTACGGATTTAGCAATCAGCCCCAGCATTTT

CDR3 length: 13
J gene: TRBJ1-2
clone size: .
D gene: .
V gene: TRBV7-8
CDR3 protein: CASSPGMSYGYTF
CDR3 DNA: TGTGCCAGCAGCCCCGGGATGTCCTATGGCTACACCTTC

CDR3 length: 16
J gene: TRBJ1-1
clone size: .
D gene: TRBD1
V gene: TRBV6-5
CDR3 protein: CASSSPNRGRNTEAFF
CDR3 DNA: TGTGCCAGCAGTTCCCCCAACAGGGGGCGGAACACTGAAGCTTTCTTT

CDR3 length: 15
J gene: TRBJ2-3
clone size: .
D gene: TRBD2
V gene: TRBV27
CDR3 protein: CASSLTSGSTDTQYF
CDR3 DNA: TGTGCCAGCAGTCTGACTAGCGGAAGCACAGATACGCAGTATTTT

CDR3 length: 16
J gene: TRBJ2-7
clone size: .
D gene: .
V gene: TRBV27
CDR3 protein: CASSKLTGEAAYEQYF
CDR3 DNA: TGTGCCAGCAGTAAACTCACAGGGGAGGCCGCGTACGAGCAGTACTTC

CDR3 length: 13
J gene: TRBJ1-2
clone size: .
D gene: .
V gene: TRBV5-1
CDR3 protein: CASSLGGLYGYTF
CDR3 DNA: TGCGCCAGCAGCTTGGGGGGGCTCTATGGCTACACCTTC

CDR3 length: 16
J gene: TRBJ2-1
clone size: .
D gene: TRBD1
V gene: TRBV9
CDR3 protein: CASSPITGDGMNEQFF
CDR3 DNA: TGTGCCAGCAGCCCAATCACAGGGGATGGTATGAATGAGCAGTTCTTC

CDR3 length: 14
J gene: TRBJ2-7
clone size: .
D gene: TRBD2
V gene: TRBV27
CDR3 protein: CASSRTSGSSEQYF
CDR3 DNA: TGTGCCAGCAGCAGGACTAGCGGGAGTAGCGAGCAGTACTTC

CDR3 length: 17
J gene: TRBJ1-4
clone size: .
D gene: .
V gene: TRBV4-2
CDR3 protein: CASSQDPPGELDEKLFF
CDR3 DNA: TGTGCCAGCAGCCAAGACCCCCCGGGGGAGCTAGATGAAAAACTGTTTTTT

CDR3 length: 17
J gene: TRBJ2-5
clone size: .
D gene: TRBD2
V gene: TRBV14
CDR3 protein: CASSQGRGTSLQETQYF
CDR3 DNA: TGTGCCAGCAGCCAAGGAAGAGGGACTAGCCTTCAGGAGACCCAGTACTTC

CDR3 length: 15
J gene: TRBJ1-2
clone size: .
D gene: .
V gene: TRBV19
CDR3 protein: CASSIGGMGNYGYTF
CDR3 DNA: TGTGCCAGTAGTATAGGCGGCATGGGTAACTATGGCTACACCTTC

CDR3 length: 14
J gene: TRBJ1-6
clone size: .
D gene: TRBD1
V gene: TRBV6-1
CDR3 protein: CASSDGQGNSPLHF
CDR3 DNA: TGTGCCAGCAGTGACGGACAGGGAAATTCACCCCTCCACTTT

CDR3 length: 15
J gene: TRBJ2-1
clone size: .
D gene: .
V gene: TRBV7-9
CDR3 protein: CASSYPRGLYNEQFF
CDR3 DNA: TGTGCCAGCAGCTATCCCCGGGGGCTCTACAATGAGCAGTTCTTC

CDR3 length: 14
J gene: TRBJ1-2
clone size: .
D gene: TRBD1
V gene: TRBV30
CDR3 protein: CAWSPTGIGYGYTF
CDR3 DNA: TGTGCCTGGAGTCCGACAGGGATTGGCTATGGCTACACCTTC

CDR3 length: 15
J gene: TRBJ2-2
clone size: .
D gene: .
V gene: TRBV11-2
CDR3 protein: CASSLRLLNTGELFF
CDR3 DNA: TGTGCCAGCAGCTTAAGGCTCCTTAACACCGGGGAGCTGTTTTTT

CDR3 length: 15
J gene: TRBJ2-7
clone size: .
D gene: TRBD1
V gene: TRBV7-2
CDR3 protein: CASSLGWDREYEQYF
CDR3 DNA: TGTGCCAGCAGCTTAGGGTGGGACAGGGAATACGAGCAGTACTTC

CDR3 length: 18
J gene: TRBJ2-5
clone size: .
D gene: TRBD2
V gene: TRBV27
CDR3 protein: CASSSRARKVRGEETQYF
CDR3 DNA: TGTGCCAGCAGTTCCAGGGCGCGGAAGGTCCGGGGGGAAGAGACCCAGTACTTC

CDR3 length: 14
J gene: TRBJ1-6
clone size: .
D gene: .
V gene: TRBV5-1
CDR3 protein: CASSLEVENSPLHF
CDR3 DNA: TGCGCCAGCAGCTTGGAGGTCGAGAATTCACCCCTCCACTTT

CDR3 length: 16
J gene: TRBJ1-5
clone size: .
D gene: .
V gene: TRBV27
CDR3 protein: CASSLKGPIGNQPQHF
CDR3 DNA: TGTGCCAGCAGTTTAAAGGGACCAATAGGCAATCAGCCCCAGCATTTT

CDR3 length: 14
J gene: TRBJ1-1
clone size: .
D gene: .
V gene: TRBV6-1
CDR3 protein: CASSDFGGNTEAFF
CDR3 DNA: TGTGCCAGCAGTGATTTTGGGGGGAACACTGAAGCTTTCTTT

CDR3 length: 16
J gene: TRBJ2-2
clone size: .
D gene: TRBD1
V gene: TRBV5-6
CDR3 protein: CASSRDRSTNTGELFF
CDR3 DNA: TGTGCCAGCAGCCGGGACAGATCAACGAACACCGGGGAGCTGTTTTTT

CDR3 length: 16
J gene: TRBJ2-3
clone size: once
D gene: TRBD2
V gene: TRBV4-1
CDR3 protein: CASSQERTSVADTQYF
CDR3 DNA: TGCGCCAGCAGCCAAGAGAGGACTAGCGTAGCTGATACGCAGTATTTT

CDR3 length: 14
J gene: TRBJ1-2
clone size: once
D gene: .
V gene: TRBV9
CDR3 protein: CASSVGGAIGGYTF
CDR3 DNA: TGTGCCAGCAGCGTAGGGGGAGCGATAGGAGGCTACACCTTC

CDR3 length: 18
J gene: TRBJ2-7
clone size: .
D gene: .
V gene: TRBV6-1
CDR3 protein: CASSETHLHMTAYYEQYF
CDR3 DNA: TGTGCCAGCAGTGAAACCCATCTTCATATGACGGCATACTACGAGCAGTACTTC

CDR3 length: 11
J gene: TRBJ1-1
clone size: .
D gene: .
V gene: TRBV27
CDR3 protein: CASSSGPEAFF
CDR3 DNA: TGTGCCAGCAGTTCCGGCCCTGAAGCTTTCTTT

CDR3 length: 15
J gene: TRBJ2-3
clone size: once
D gene: TRBD2
V gene: TRBV6-4
CDR3 protein: CASSDSGGGADTQYF
CDR3 DNA: TGTGCCAGCAGTGACTCGGGCGGGGGGGCAGATACGCAGTATTTT

CDR3 length: 16
J gene: TRBJ2-1
clone size: .
D gene: TRBD2
V gene: TRBV9
CDR3 protein: CASSREPAGDHNEQFF
CDR3 DNA: TGTGCCAGCAGCCGGGAACCAGCGGGAGACCACAATGAGCAGTTCTTC

CDR3 length: 14
J gene: TRBJ2-6
clone size: .
D gene: .
V gene: TRBV27
CDR3 protein: CASRLGTGANVLTF
CDR3 DNA: TGTGCCAGCAGGTTGGGCACTGGGGCCAACGTCCTGACTTTC

CDR3 length: 14
J gene: TRBJ1-5
clone size: once
D gene: .
V gene: TRBV2
CDR3 protein: CASSEEGSNQPQHF
CDR3 DNA: TGTGCCAGCAGTGAAGAAGGTAGCAATCAGCCCCAGCATTTT

CDR3 length: 14
J gene: TRBJ1-2
clone size: .
D gene: .
V gene: TRBV5-6
CDR3 protein: CASSLAGEDYGYTF
CDR3 DNA: TGTGCCAGCAGCTTGGCCGGGGAGGACTATGGCTACACCTTC

CDR3 length: 14
J gene: TRBJ2-5
clone size: .
D gene: TRBD1
V gene: TRBV5-1
CDR3 protein: CASSYGTGDETQYF
CDR3 DNA: TGCGCCAGCAGCTACGGGACAGGGGACGAGACCCAGTACTTC

CDR3 length: 11
J gene: TRBJ2-5
clone size: .
D gene: .
V gene: TRBV2
CDR3 protein: CASAGQETQYF
CDR3 DNA: TGTGCCAGCGCGGGGCAAGAGACCCAGTACTTC